This TCR beta chain was captured in a study of blood T cell repertoires in COVID-19. Background on the study: Specimens from acute and convalescent COVID-19 originated in the United States, Italy and Spain. T cells, B-cell-depleted T cells, or PBMCs provided the cDNA or gDNA that served as material.

Germline V gives CDR1 LGHDT, CDR2 YNNKEL (reference sequence). V was shortened by 4 bases and J by 4 bases, with 8 bases between the two germline ends. The CDR3 is made up of 12 amino acids. Authors' analysis steps: Counts of nucleated cells, estimated from reference gene primer amplification, were obtained. Data came from immunoSEQ multiplex PCR; TCRdb stores just in-frame clones and leaves some out. That table supplies the V and J calls and clone size; D and trimming were determined from the DNA. The data hold about 220,000 clones, with 65% to 85% observed a single time. The rearrangement links TRBV3-1 (or the pseudogene TRBV3-2) to TRBJ2-7; no clear D gene. The specimen was peripheral blood. This receptor was taken from a woman between 55 and 75 years old with acute or convalescent COVID-19. Written as DNA, the CDR3 is TGTGCCAGCAGCCCTAGACCATACGAGCAGTACTTC. It codes for CASSPRPYEQYF.